These 31 T cell receptor beta chains came from one sample sequenced in a study of shared clonotypes between healthy human individuals. Profiling relied on immunoSEQ multiplex PCR, and the TCRdb table lists in-frame clones only, not all of them. The repertoire holds more than 2,000,000 clones, with 85% to 95% as singletons. Sequencing was performed on naive CD4+ T cells from PBMCs. The subset denotes: CD45RA+ positively selected. The receptors were sampled from a man between 18 and 29 years old in good health. Some clones in this sample may be carry-over from other donors' samples.

The chain has TRBV28 and TRBJ2-5; 8 bases agree with TRBD1. Trimming took 8 bases from V and 3 from J; bases not matched to a gene: 11. The CDR3 length is 15 residues. CDR1 and CDR2 from the germline V gene are MDHEN and SYDVKM. The CDR3 bases are TGTGCCAGCCGACCTCAGGGGGCGGGTAAAGAGACCCAGTACTTC. Amino acid sequence: CASRPQGAGKETQYF.

This chain uses TRBV7-4 with TRBJ2-1, with D tentatively TRBD1 or TRBD2 (5 bases each). Trimming took 5 bases from V and 6 from J, leaving 17 bases between them. Germline CDR1 is SGHVT and CDR2 is SQSDAQ. There are 15 residues in the CDR3. CDR3 nucleotides: TGTGCCAGCAGCCTCCATGGGGCTAGCATCAATGAGCAGTTCTTC. The encoded protein is CASSLHGASINEQFF. The full variable domain, with the rest looked up from reference TRBV7-4 and TRBJ2-1, is GAGVSQSPRYKVAKRGRDVALRCDSISGHVTLYWYRQTLGQGSEVLTYSQSDAQRDKSGRPSGRFSAERPERSVSTLKIQRTEQGDSAVYLCASSLHGASINEQFFGPGTRLTVL.

This clone has more than one count but fewer than ten. The chain joins TRBV9 to TRBJ1-1; D is unresolved. This CDR3 contains 16 residues. Germline CDR1 SGDLS, CDR2 YYNGEE. Trimming took 4 bases from V and 3 from J, leaving 19 bases between them. CDR3: CASSPPLRAADTEAFF. The DNA for the CDR3 is TGTGCCAGCAGCCCCCCCTTGCGGGCGGCGGACACTGAAGCTTTCTTT. The full variable domain, its missing parts supplied by reference TRBV9 and TRBJ1-1, is DSGVTQTPKHLITATGQRVTLRCSPRSGDLSVYWYQQSLDQGLQFLIQYYNGEERAKGNILERFSAQQFPDLHSELNLSSLELGDSALYFCASSPPLRAADTEAFFGQGTRLTVV.

This chain uses TRBV28 with TRBJ1-3, with 7 nucleotides matching TRBD1. The V gene's germline CDR1 is MDHEN and CDR2 SYDVKM. The CDR3 has 15 amino acids. V shed 5 bases and J 0 bases; nucleotides not matched to a gene: 4. This CDR3 is CASSDSGGSGNTIYF. The CDR3 nucleotides read TGTGCCAGCAGTGATTCAGGGGGCTCTGGAAACACCATATATTTT.

The chain carries TRBV6-5 and TRBJ1-1, with D possibly being TRBD1 (6 bases). Trimming shortened V by 6 bases and J by 0 bases, and 8 bases separated the two germline ends. The CDR3 is 13 amino acids. Germline CDR1 reads MNHEY; CDR2 reads SVGAGI. The CDR3 DNA is TGTGCCAGCAGACAGGGAATGAACACTGAAGCTTTCTTT. Translating gives CASRQGMNTEAFF.

This chain joins TRBV28 and TRBJ2-7; 9 bases line up with TRBD1. Trimming took 8 bases from V and 2 from J; bases not matched to a gene: 7. The CDR3 runs to 14 residues. The germline CDR1 and CDR2 sequences are MDHEN and SYDVKM. CDR3 residues: CASGPRDRAYEQYF. DNA for the CDR3: TGTGCCAGCGGCCCCAGGGACAGGGCCTACGAGCAGTACTTC.

There are a few counts of this clone. The chain recombines TRBV27 with TRBJ1-4; a possible D gene is TRBD1 (6 bases). This CDR3 is built from 15 residues. Germline V CDR1 and CDR2: MNHEY, SMNVEV (reference sequence). V lost 1 base to trimming and J lost 7 bases, with 13 bases between them. For the CDR3, the DNA is TGTGCCAGCAGTTTATTACAGGGAGCGGGTGAAAAACTGTTTTTT. Protein: CASSLLQGAGEKLFF.

This chain links TRBV4-1 with TRBJ2-5, with 10 nucleotides matching TRBD2. Germline loops: CDR1 MGHRA, CDR2 YSYEKL. V lost 1 base to trimming and J lost 1 base; unmatched junction nucleotides: 6. This CDR3 has 17 residues. The CDR3 sequence: CASSQVALAGVQETQYF. DNA of the CDR3: TGCGCCAGCAGCCAAGTGGCTCTAGCGGGGGTCCAAGAGACCCAGTACTTC.

V is TRBV7-3 and J is TRBJ2-7, with TRBD2 matching 11 bases. The germline V gene has CDR1 SGHTA and CDR2 FQGTGA. The V gene end was trimmed by 5 bases and the J gene end by 6 bases; junction bases not matched to a gene: 9. The CDR3 runs 15 residues. DNA of the CDR3: TGTGCCAGCAGCACCTTAGCGGGAGGGCCATTCGAGCAGTACTTC. Its translation is CASSTLAGGPFEQYF.

This rearrangement joins TRBV9 to TRBJ2-1, with D tentatively TRBD2 (5 bases). Between the trimmed V and J ends, which lost 0 bases and 1 base, there was a span of 11 bases. This CDR3 is 16 amino acids long. Germline V CDR1 and CDR2: SGDLS, YYNGEE. The CDR3 protein is CASSVEERYSYNEQFF. The CDR3 nucleotides read TGTGCCAGCAGCGTAGAAGAGCGGTATTCCTACAATGAGCAGTTCTTC.

The chain links TRBV27 to TRBJ2-7; TRBD2 agrees at 14 bases. CDR1 is MNHEY, CDR2 SMNVEV, per germline (reference sequence). This CDR3 contains 17 residues. V lost 6 bases to trimming and J lost 2 bases; unmatched junction nucleotides: 9. The CDR3 bases are TGTGCCAGCAGCACGACTAGCGGGAGGGCCCAAGCCTACGAGCAGTACTTC. It codes for CASSTTSGRAQAYEQYF.

In DNA, the CDR3 is TGTGCCAGCAGCTTAAGGGGTCGGGCGGGCAACACTGAAGCTTTCTTT. Its protein is CASSLRGRAGNTEAFF. This sequence joins TRBV7-8 and TRBJ1-1; possible D gene TRBD1, 5 bases. The CDR3 covers 16 residues. The V and J ends lost 2 bases and 2 bases respectively, with 15 bases between them. Germline V gene sequence: CDR1 SGHVS, CDR2 FQNEAQ. Full variable domain (rest looked up from reference TRBV7-8 and TRBJ1-1): GAGVSQSPRYKVAKRGQDVALRCDPISGHVSLFWYQQALGQGPEFLTYFQNEAQLDKSGLPSDRFFAERPEGSVSTLKIQRTQQEDSAVYLCASSLRGRAGNTEAFFGQGTRLTVV.

The V and J genes are TRBV6-1 and TRBJ2-2; a possible D gene is TRBD1 (5 bases). Per the germline V gene, CDR1 is MNHNS and CDR2 is SASEGT. Trimming removed 3 bases at V and 7 bases at J, with 9 bases between. CDR3 length: 13 residues. The CDR3 region has the DNA TGTGCCAGCAGTGACAGGGTCGACGGGGAGCTGTTTTTT. This encodes CASSDRVDGELFF.

This clone was picked up one time. This chain links TRBV11-2 with TRBJ2-3; 9 nucleotides align to TRBD2. With 8 bases clipped from V and 4 bases from J, the junction kept 7 bases outside the gene matches. Germline CDR1 is SGHAT and CDR2 is FQNNGV. The CDR3 consists of 14 residues. The DNA for the CDR3 is TGTGCCAGCGGAGTAGCGGGAGTGGCAGATACGCAGTATTTT. Amino acids: CASGVAGVADTQYF.

This rearrangement joins TRBV9 to TRBJ1-4; no reliable D call. The CDR3 extends over 13 amino acids. Germline CDR1 is SGDLS and CDR2 is YYNGEE. The V end was cut by 4 bases, the J end by 1 base, with 5 bases between. The CDR3 DNA follows: TGTGCCAGCAGCTCTGAAACTAATGAAAAACTGTTTTTT. Translated, it gives CASSSETNEKLFF.

J is TRBJ2-2 and V is TRBV18; TRBD2 matches 13 bases. V lost 6 bases, J lost 7 bases, and 8 bases stayed unmatched. The V gene's germline CDR1 is KGHSH and CDR2 LQKENI. The CDR3 length is 16 residues. CDR3 loop: CASSRTSGSPNGELFF. The CDR3 nucleotides are TGTGCCAGCTCCCGGACTAGCGGGAGCCCAAACGGGGAGCTGTTTTTT.

The chain uses TRBV2 and TRBJ2-7, with D possibly called TRBD1 or TRBD2 (5 bases each). CDR3 size: 17 residues. Trimming took off 6 bases at V and 0 bases at J, with 21 bases between the two ends. CDR1 and CDR2 from the germline V gene are SNHLY and FYNNEI. Written as DNA, the CDR3 is TGTGCCAGCAGGGCCAGTGGGGGAAGCGAAAACTCCTACGAGCAGTACTTC. Translated: CASRASGGSENSYEQYF.

This clone appeared once. The genes are TRBV6-1 and TRBJ2-5, with D tentatively TRBD1 (6 bases). Per the germline V gene, CDR1 is MNHNS and CDR2 is SASEGT. Trimming removed 6 bases at V and 4 bases at J, with 15 bases between. This CDR3 contains 14 residues. The CDR3: CASSPTGRGETQYF. CDR3 coding DNA: TGTGCCAGCAGCCCCACAGGGAGAGGAGAGACCCAGTACTTC.

This clone was detected once. V and J are TRBV29-1 and TRBJ2-5, with D possibly being TRBD1 or TRBD2 (5 bases each). V shed 3 bases and J shed 2 bases, with 10 bases lying between them. Germline-derived CDR1 and CDR2 are SQVTM and ANQGSEA. CDR3 size: 13 residues. The CDR3 nucleotides are TGCAGCGTTGATGGGGACGGACAAGAGACCCAGTACTTC. Its translation: CSVDGDGQETQYF.

V usage is TRBV7-7 and J usage is TRBJ2-2; 8 nucleotides match TRBD1. CDR3 length: 15 residues. V shed 6 bases, J shed 5 bases, and the junction held 8 bases outside the gene matches. Germline CDR1 SSHAT, CDR2 FNYEAQ (reference sequence). The CDR3 sequence is CASRPGQGRTGELFF. CDR3 coding DNA: TGTGCCAGCAGGCCAGGACAGGGAAGGACCGGGGAGCTGTTTTTT.

The rearrangement links TRBV7-3 to TRBJ2-2; D perhaps matches TRBD2 (6 bases). Germline CDR1 reads SGHTA; CDR2 reads FQGTGA. V was cut by 2 bases and J by 2 bases, with 9 bases left in between. The CDR3 runs to 15 residues. This chain's CDR3 is CASSLAGINTGELFF. CDR3 DNA: TGTGCCAGCAGCTTAGCGGGGATAAACACCGGGGAGCTGTTTTTT. The full variable domain, with the rest looked up from reference TRBV7-3 and TRBJ2-2, is GAGVSQTPSNKVTEKGKYVELRCDPISGHTALYWYRQSLGQGPEFLIYFQGTGAADDSGLPNDRFFAVRPEGSVSTLKIQRTERGDSAVYLCASSLAGINTGELFFGEGSRLTVL.

Notes on this clone: Different DNA sequences within this sample yield the same CDR3. The genes are TRBV5-1 and TRBJ2-2; 7 bases are shared with TRBD1. The CDR3 consists of 15 residues. The ends lost 0 bases at V and 4 bases at J; junction bases unmatched: 3. CDR1 and CDR2 (germline): SGHRS, YFSETQ. CDR3 residues: CASSLEGGLTGELFF. Written as DNA, the CDR3 is TGCGCCAGCAGCTTGGAAGGGGGCCTCACCGGGGAGCTGTTTTTT.

This sequence joins TRBV28 and TRBJ1-4; 12 nucleotides agree with TRBD1. J gave up 8 bases and V 5 bases, and 9 bases lay outside the gene matches. The CDR3 extends over 16 amino acids. CDR1 is MDHEN and CDR2 is SYDVKM in the germline V gene. The CDR3 DNA sequence: TGTGCCAGCAGTCCCGACCGGGACAGGGGGCGGGAAAAACTGTTTTTT. Translation: CASSPDRDRGREKLFF.

With respect to this clone: The sample holds other DNA sequences that translate to the same CDR3. This chain joins TRBV11-2 and TRBJ2-7; 7 bases match TRBD1. Germline V lookup: CDR1 SGHAT, CDR2 FQNNGV. J lost 1 base, V lost 4 bases, and 4 bases had no gene match. This CDR3 comprises 14 residues. Written as DNA, the CDR3 is TGTGCCAGCAGCTCTTACAGGGGATCCTACGAGCAGTACTTC. This translates into CASSSYRGSYEQYF.

The rearrangement joins TRBV4-2 to TRBJ1-3; D not resolved. V was cut by 0 bases and J by 0 bases, with 6 bases left in between. Germline V lookup: CDR1 LGHNA, CDR2 YNFKEQ. The CDR3 has 15 amino acids. The CDR3 loop is CASSQEMSSGNTIYF. CDR3 bases: TGTGCCAGCAGCCAAGAGATGAGCTCTGGAAACACCATATATTTT.

The J gene is TRBJ2-1, the V gene TRBV4-1; a possible D gene is TRBD1 (5 bases). V lost 0 bases, J lost 4 bases, and 16 bases lay in between. The CDR3 runs to 17 residues. Per germline, CDR1 MGHRA and CDR2 YSYEKL. This chain's CDR3 is CASSQDLRQQFYNEQFF. In DNA form, the CDR3 reads TGCGCCAGCAGCCAAGATCTACGACAGCAGTTTTACAATGAGCAGTTCTTC.

The chain joins TRBV27 to TRBJ1-5; 8 bases are shared with TRBD1. The CDR3 has 14 residues. Per the germline V gene, CDR1 is MNHEY and CDR2 is SMNVEV (reference sequence). J gave up 3 bases and V 8 bases, and 6 bases lay outside the gene matches. The CDR3 DNA is TGTGCCAGCGCGCCCAGGGGGCTCAATCAGCCCCAGCATTTT. Encoded protein: CASAPRGLNQPQHF.

This clone was detected a few times. Other DNA sequences in the sample encode the same CDR3. The chain has TRBV30 and TRBJ1-1; 9 bases line up with TRBD1. Per germline, CDR1 GTSNPN and CDR2 SVGIG (reference sequence). The CDR3 totals 13 residues. The V and J ends lost 3 bases and 3 bases, in that order; junction bases with no gene match: 2. The CDR3 DNA follows: TGTGCCTGGAGGGGACAGGGACACACTGAAGCTTTCTTT. It translates to CAWRGQGHTEAFF.

The DNA of the CDR3 is TGTGCCAGCAGTCCTGGGAGCAGGGTTACCGGGGAGCTGTTTTTT. Its protein product is CASSPGSRVTGELFF. J is TRBJ2-2 and V is TRBV28, with D tentatively TRBD1 or TRBD2 (5 bases each). The CDR3 consists of 15 residues. V was pared by 5 bases and J by 5 bases, with 15 bases between. The germline V gene encodes CDR1 MDHEN and CDR2 SYDVKM.

The V gene is TRBV25-1, the J gene TRBJ2-1; the D gene is possibly TRBD2 (7 bases). The V gene lost 4 bases and the J gene lost 8 bases, with 21 bases spanning the gap. The CDR3 spans 16 residues. In germline, CDR1 is MGHDK, CDR2 SYGVNS. In DNA form, the CDR3 reads TGTGCCAGCAGTGCCGCGGGGGCGCGAATGTGGGATGAGCAGTTCTTC. It is translated as CASSAAGARMWDEQFF.

Of note for this clone: In the same sample, other DNA sequences code for this CDR3. This chain joins TRBV2 and TRBJ2-1, with D tentatively TRBD1 (6 bases). CDR1 and CDR2 (germline): SNHLY, FYNNEI. The CDR3 is 16 amino acids. Deletions cut 4 bases from V and 0 bases from J, with 13 bases between. The CDR3 sequence: CASSGRQASSYNEQFF. The CDR3 nucleotides read TGTGCCAGCAGTGGTCGACAGGCGAGCTCCTACAATGAGCAGTTCTTC.